This TCR beta chain was captured by sequencing in a study of Ad26.COV2.S vaccination and SARS-CoV-2 variants. The assay was immunoSEQ multiplex PCR, and TCRdb's table has in-frame clones only and misses some. The sample contains approximately 450,000 clones, 75% to 95% of which appear only once. Noted treatment: 15 to 20 received Ad26.COV2.S at low or high dose, single or two shots; several received placebo; per-sample allocation not given. On day 63 after the first injection, vaccine and placebo recipients gave samples. The clonotype originates from a person between 18 and 59 years old who received the Ad26.COV2.S COVID-19 vaccine or a placebo. The source was peripheral blood, collected in a trial of Ad26.COV2.S vaccine versus placebo.

The CDR3 DNA reads TGTGCCAGCAGCGTAGGGGCTGCCCAAATGACCCAGTACTTC. Encoded protein: CASSVGAAQMTQYF. The chain joins TRBV9 to TRBJ2-5; D unclear. Germline CDR1 and CDR2: SGDLS and YYNGEE. The CDR3 sequence is 14 residues long. With 0 bases removed from V and 7 bases from J, the gap between germline ends came to 13 bases.